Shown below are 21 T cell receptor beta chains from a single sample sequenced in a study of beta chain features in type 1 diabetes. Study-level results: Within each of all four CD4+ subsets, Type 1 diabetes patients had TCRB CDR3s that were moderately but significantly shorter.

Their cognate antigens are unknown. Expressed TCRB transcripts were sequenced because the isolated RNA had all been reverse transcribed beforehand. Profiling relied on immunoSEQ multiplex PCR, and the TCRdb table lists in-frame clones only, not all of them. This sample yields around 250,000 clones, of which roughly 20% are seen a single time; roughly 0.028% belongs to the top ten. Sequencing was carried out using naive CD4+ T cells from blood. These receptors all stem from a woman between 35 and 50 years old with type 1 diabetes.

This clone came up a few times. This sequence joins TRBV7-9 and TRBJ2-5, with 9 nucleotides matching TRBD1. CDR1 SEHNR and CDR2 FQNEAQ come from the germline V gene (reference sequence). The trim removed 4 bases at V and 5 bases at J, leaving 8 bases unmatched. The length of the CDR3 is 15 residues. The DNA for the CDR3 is TGTGCCAGCAGCTCACAGGGGGCCAGTGGGGAGACCCAGTACTTC. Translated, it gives CASSSQGASGETQYF.

DNA of the CDR3: TGTGCCAGCAGCTTAGCTCAGGGTACGGAGACCCAGTACTTC. Amino acid sequence: CASSLAQGTETQYF. The chain uses TRBV7-8 and TRBJ2-5, with D perhaps TRBD1 (5 bases). From germline, CDR1 is SGHVS and CDR2 FQNEAQ. V was pared by 0 bases and J by 5 bases, with 10 bases between. CDR3 length: 14 residues.

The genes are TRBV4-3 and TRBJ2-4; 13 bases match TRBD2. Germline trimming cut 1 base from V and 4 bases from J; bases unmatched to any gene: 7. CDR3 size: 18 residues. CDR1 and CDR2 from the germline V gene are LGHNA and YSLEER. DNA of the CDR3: TGCGCCAGCAGCCAAGCCCCGACGACTAGCGGGGGGAAAAACATTCAGTACTTC. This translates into CASSQAPTTSGGKNIQYF.

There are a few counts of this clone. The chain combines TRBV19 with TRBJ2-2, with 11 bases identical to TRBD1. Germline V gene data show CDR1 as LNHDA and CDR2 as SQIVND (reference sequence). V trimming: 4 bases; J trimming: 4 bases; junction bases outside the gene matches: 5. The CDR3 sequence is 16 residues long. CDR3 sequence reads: CASSKLDRGPTGELFF. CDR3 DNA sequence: TGTGCCAGTAGTAAGTTGGACAGGGGGCCCACCGGGGAGCTGTTTTTT.

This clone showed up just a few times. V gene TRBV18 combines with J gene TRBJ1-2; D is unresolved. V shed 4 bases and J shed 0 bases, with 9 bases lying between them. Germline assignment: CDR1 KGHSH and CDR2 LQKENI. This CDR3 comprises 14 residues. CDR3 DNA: TGTGCCAGCTCACGGGCAGAAACTAACTATGGCTACACCTTC. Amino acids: CASSRAETNYGYTF.

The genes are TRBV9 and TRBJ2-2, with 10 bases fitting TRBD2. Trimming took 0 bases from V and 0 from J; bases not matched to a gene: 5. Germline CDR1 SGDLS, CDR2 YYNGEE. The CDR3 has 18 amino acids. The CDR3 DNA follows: TGTGCCAGCAGCGTAGGAGCGGGAGGGCTCCCGAACACCGGGGAGCTGTTTTTT. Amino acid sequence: CASSVGAGGLPNTGELFF.

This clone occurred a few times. In DNA form, the CDR3 reads TGTGCCAGCAGCGTAGTCGGGGGACGCGGGGAGCTGTTTTTT. It codes for CASSVVGGRGELFF. The chain is built from TRBV9 and TRBJ2-2; a possible D gene is TRBD2 (6 bases). The V and J ends lost 0 bases and 7 bases respectively, with 10 bases between them. Germline V gene lookup returns CDR1 SGDLS and CDR2 YYNGEE. The CDR3 extends over 14 amino acids.

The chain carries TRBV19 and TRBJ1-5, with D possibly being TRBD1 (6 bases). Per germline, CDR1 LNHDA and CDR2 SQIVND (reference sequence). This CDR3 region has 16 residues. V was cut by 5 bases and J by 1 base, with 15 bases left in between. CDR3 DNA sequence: TGTGCCAGTAGTCGAACAGGGACGTTGAGCAATCAGCCCCAGCATTTT. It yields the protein CASSRTGTLSNQPQHF. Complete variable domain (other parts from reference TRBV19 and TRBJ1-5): DGGITQSPKYLFRKEGQNVTLSCEQNLNHDAMYWYRQDPGQGLRLIYYSQIVNDFQKGDIAEGYSVSREKKESFPLTVTSAQKNPTAFYLCASSRTGTLSNQPQHFGDGTRLSIL.

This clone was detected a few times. The CDR3 coding sequence is TGTGCCAGCATTACACTAGGCACAGATACGCAGTATTTT. Its translation: CASITLGTDTQYF. The chain couples TRBV2 to TRBJ2-3, with D perhaps matching TRBD2 (5 bases). The CDR3 is 13 residues long. The germline gives CDR1 SNHLY, CDR2 FYNNEI. Trimming removed 7 bases at V and 1 base at J, with 9 bases between.

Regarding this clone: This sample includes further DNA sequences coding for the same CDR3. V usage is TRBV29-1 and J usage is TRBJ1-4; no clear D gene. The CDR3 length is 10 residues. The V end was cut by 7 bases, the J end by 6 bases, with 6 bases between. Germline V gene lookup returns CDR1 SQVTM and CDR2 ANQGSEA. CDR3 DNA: TGCAGCGCTGGAGATGAAAAACTGTTTTTT. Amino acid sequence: CSAGDEKLFF.

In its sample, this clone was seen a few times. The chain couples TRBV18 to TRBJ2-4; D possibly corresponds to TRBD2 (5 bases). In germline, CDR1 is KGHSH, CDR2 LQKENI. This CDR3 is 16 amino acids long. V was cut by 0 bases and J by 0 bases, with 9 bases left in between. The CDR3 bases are TGTGCCAGCTCACCACCGCCAGCGGTAGCCAAAAACATTCAGTACTTC. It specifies CASSPPPAVAKNIQYF. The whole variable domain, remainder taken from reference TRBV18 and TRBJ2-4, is NAGVMQNPRHLVRRRGQEARLRCSPMKGHSHVYWYRQLPEEGLKFMVYLQKENIIDESGMPKERFSAEFPKEGPSILRIQQVVRGDSAAYFCASSPPPAVAKNIQYFGAGTRLSVL.

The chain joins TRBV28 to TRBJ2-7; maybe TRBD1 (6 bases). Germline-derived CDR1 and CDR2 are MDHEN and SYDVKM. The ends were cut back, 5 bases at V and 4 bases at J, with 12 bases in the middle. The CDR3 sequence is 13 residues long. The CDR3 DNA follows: TGTGCCAGCAGTGTGGACAGCCTTTACGAGCAGTACTTC. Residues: CASSVDSLYEQYF.

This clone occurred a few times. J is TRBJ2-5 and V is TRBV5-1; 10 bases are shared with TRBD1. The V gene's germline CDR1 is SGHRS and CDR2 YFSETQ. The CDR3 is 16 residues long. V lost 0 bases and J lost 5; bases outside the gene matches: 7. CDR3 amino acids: CASSLEAGTGDETQYF. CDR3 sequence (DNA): TGCGCCAGCAGCTTGGAAGCCGGGACAGGGGACGAGACCCAGTACTTC.

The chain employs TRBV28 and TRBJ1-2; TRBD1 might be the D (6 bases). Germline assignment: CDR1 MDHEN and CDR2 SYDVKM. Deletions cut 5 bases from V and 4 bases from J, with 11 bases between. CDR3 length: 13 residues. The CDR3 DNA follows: TGTGCCAGCAGTCCTGACAGGCTCTATGGCTACACCTTC. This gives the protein CASSPDRLYGYTF.

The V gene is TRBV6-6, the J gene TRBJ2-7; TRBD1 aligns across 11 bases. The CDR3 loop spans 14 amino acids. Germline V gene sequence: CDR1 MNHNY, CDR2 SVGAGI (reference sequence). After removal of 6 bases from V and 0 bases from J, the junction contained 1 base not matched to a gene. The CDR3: CASRGTGGSYEQYF. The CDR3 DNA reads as TGTGCCAGCAGAGGGACAGGGGGCTCCTACGAGCAGTACTTC.

The CDR3 loop reads CASSLEAGSNQPQHF. The CDR3 DNA sequence: TGTGCCAGCAGCTTAGAGGCGGGCAGCAATCAGCCCCAGCATTTT. V usage is TRBV7-9 and J usage is TRBJ1-5; no clear D. This CDR3 region has 15 residues. V gave up 1 base and J gave up 1 base, with 8 bases separating them. Looked up from germline, CDR1 is SEHNR and CDR2 is FQNEAQ (reference sequence).

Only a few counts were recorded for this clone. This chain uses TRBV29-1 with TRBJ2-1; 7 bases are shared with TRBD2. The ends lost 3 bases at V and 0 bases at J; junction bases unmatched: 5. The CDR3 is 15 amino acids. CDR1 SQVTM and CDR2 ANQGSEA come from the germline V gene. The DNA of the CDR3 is TGCAGCGTTGAGGGCGGGAGCAGCTCCTACAATGAGCAGTTCTTC. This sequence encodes CSVEGGSSSYNEQFF.

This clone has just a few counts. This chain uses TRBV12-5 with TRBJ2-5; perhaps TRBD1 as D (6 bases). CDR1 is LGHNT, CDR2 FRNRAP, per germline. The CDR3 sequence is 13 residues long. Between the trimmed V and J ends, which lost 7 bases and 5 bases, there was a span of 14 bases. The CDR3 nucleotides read TGTGCTAGTGCCTTGGGACACTTGGAGACCCAGTACTTC. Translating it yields CASALGHLETQYF.

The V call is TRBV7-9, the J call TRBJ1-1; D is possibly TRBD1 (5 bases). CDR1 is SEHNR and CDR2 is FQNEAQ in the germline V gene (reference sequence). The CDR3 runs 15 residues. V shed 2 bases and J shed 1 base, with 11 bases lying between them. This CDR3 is CASSLFGGENTEAFF. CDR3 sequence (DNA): TGTGCCAGCAGCTTATTCGGGGGAGAGAACACTGAAGCTTTCTTT.

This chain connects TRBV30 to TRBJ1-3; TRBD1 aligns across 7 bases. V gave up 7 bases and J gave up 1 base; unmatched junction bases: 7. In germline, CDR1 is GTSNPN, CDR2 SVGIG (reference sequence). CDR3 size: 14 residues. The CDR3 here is CASEEGASGNTIYF. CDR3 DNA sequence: TGTGCCTCCGAGGAGGGGGCATCTGGAAACACCATATATTTT.

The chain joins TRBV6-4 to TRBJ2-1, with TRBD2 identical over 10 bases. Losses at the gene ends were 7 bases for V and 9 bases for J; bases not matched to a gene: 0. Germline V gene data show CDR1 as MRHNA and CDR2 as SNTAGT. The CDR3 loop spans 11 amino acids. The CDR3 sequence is CASTSGGEQFF. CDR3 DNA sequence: TGTGCCAGCACTAGCGGGGGTGAGCAGTTCTTC.